Listed here are 20 T cell receptor beta chains from one sample, sequenced in a study of graft-versus-host responses after intestinal transplantation (dated by TCRdb to the early 2020s). The method was the immunoSEQ multiplex PCR assay. Here the immuneACCESS table is served through TCRdb, limited to in-frame sequences with V and J called. Missing clones are a known gap in these copies; in checked studies unresolved V genes cover under half, and the rest lacks a known reason. The sample contains some 110,000 clones, roughly 92% of them found a single time. The leading ten clones occupy roughly 0.24% of the sample. The sample's time point label, in plain terms: cells obtained before transplantation from donor or recipient. For these receptors, no antigen is known. This sample comprised unstimulated CD4+ T cells sorted from spleen or lymph node cells, obtained before transplant. The receptors here all came from a human donor who was the organ donor for an intestinal transplant.

The chain combines TRBV4-1 with TRBJ1-4; possible D gene TRBD1, 6 bases. V was clipped by 1 base and J by 5 bases, with 11 bases between them. The CDR3 sequence is 15 residues long. Germline lookup yields CDR1 MGHRA and CDR2 YSYEKL. CDR3 residues: CASSQGTVKNEKLFF. CDR3 nucleotides: TGCGCCAGCAGCCAAGGGACAGTCAAGAATGAAAAACTGTTTTTT.

This clone came up once. The chain is built from TRBV28 and TRBJ2-5; 9 positions agree with TRBD2. Unmatched junction bases numbered 13, after V lost 3 bases and J lost 2 bases. The CDR3 is made up of 18 amino acids. Germline CDR1 is MDHEN and CDR2 is SYDVKM. The CDR3 loop is CASSLREGLLAGQETQYF. As DNA, the CDR3 is TGTGCCAGCAGTTTGAGGGAAGGGCTCCTAGCGGGGCAAGAGACCCAGTACTTC.

This chain joins TRBV5-5 and TRBJ1-2; the D is unclear. The CDR3 is made up of 13 amino acids. Per germline, CDR1 SGHKS and CDR2 YYEKEE (reference sequence). Trimming pared 0 bases from V and 8 bases from J, leaving 11 bases between. Written as DNA, the CDR3 is TGTGCCAGCAGCTTGGCCGGCAGGTGGGGCTACACCTTC. Translating it yields CASSLAGRWGYTF.

The V gene is TRBV5-6, the J gene TRBJ2-1, with TRBD2 matching over 9 bases. This CDR3 contains 17 residues. V was pared by 2 bases and J by 0 bases, with 6 bases of the junction left unmatched. CDR1 is SGHDT and CDR2 is YYEEEE in the germline V gene. The CDR3 DNA follows: TGTGCCAGCAGCTTTAGACTAGCGGCCTTCTCCTACAATGAGCAGTTCTTC. Encoded protein: CASSFRLAAFSYNEQFF.

The rearrangement links TRBV9 to TRBJ2-2; D unresolved. This CDR3 spans 12 amino acids. Germline CDR1 and CDR2: SGDLS and YYNGEE. Deletions cut 1 base from V and 7 bases from J, with 5 bases between. The CDR3 protein is CASSVIGGELFF. CDR3 sequence (DNA): TGTGCCAGCAGCGTAATCGGCGGGGAGCTGTTTTTT.

The gene calls are TRBV7-9 and TRBJ2-1; D remains unclear. V gave up 3 bases and J gave up 0 bases, with 18 bases separating them. Germline V gene sequence: CDR1 SEHNR, CDR2 FQNEAQ (reference sequence). This CDR3 comprises 18 residues. The CDR3 sequence: CASSFSPPRRSSYNEQFF. In DNA form, the CDR3 reads TGTGCCAGCAGCTTCTCCCCACCACGTAGGAGCTCCTACAATGAGCAGTTCTTC. Using reference TRBV7-9 and TRBJ2-1 for the parts outside the CDR3, the full variable domain is DTGVSQNPRHKITKRGQNVTFRCDPISEHNRLYWYRQTLGQGPEFLTYFQNEAQLEKSRLLSDRFSAERPKGSFSTLEIQRTEQGDSAMYLCASSFSPPRRSSYNEQFFGPGTRLTVL.

The chain carries TRBV10-1 and TRBJ2-7; 8 positions agree with TRBD1. There are 13 residues in the CDR3. Trimming cost V 8 bases and J 1 base; bases outside gene matches: 4. Germline values: CDR1 WNHNN, CDR2 SYGVQD (reference sequence). CDR3 nucleotides: TGCGCCAGCTGGCAGGGGGCATCCTACGAGCAGTACTTC. Translated, it gives CASWQGASYEQYF.

This clone was recorded only once. The chain combines TRBV7-9 with TRBJ2-1; 9 bases match TRBD1. J was trimmed by 7 bases and V by 6 bases; bases with no gene match: 7. The length of the CDR3 is 14 residues. Germline V gives CDR1 SEHNR, CDR2 FQNEAQ (reference sequence). CDR3 residues: CASRQGTGQNEQFF. Here the CDR3 DNA reads TGTGCCAGCAGGCAGGGGACAGGGCAGAATGAGCAGTTCTTC.

The chain recombines TRBV5-1 with TRBJ2-3; 16 bases are shared with TRBD2. This CDR3 has 18 residues. With 3 bases clipped from V and 5 bases from J, the junction kept 9 bases outside the gene matches. Germline values: CDR1 SGHRS, CDR2 YFSETQ. The CDR3 DNA is TGCGCCAGCAGCTGGGGGACTAGCGGGAGGGCTCTGAGAGATACGCAGTATTTT. Encoded protein: CASSWGTSGRALRDTQYF.

The rearrangement joins TRBV7-9 to TRBJ1-3; unclear D gene. Trimming pared 0 bases from V and 0 bases from J, leaving 6 bases between. The CDR3 covers 15 residues. CDR1 and CDR2 (germline): SEHNR, FQNEAQ (reference sequence). The CDR3 spells CASSLATDSGNTIYF. The CDR3 DNA is TGTGCCAGCAGCTTAGCGACGGACTCTGGAAACACCATATATTTT.

This chain uses TRBV18 with TRBJ2-7; TRBD2 aligns across 7 bases. The CDR3 length is 16 residues. The germline V gene has CDR1 KGHSH and CDR2 LQKENI. The V segment lost 6 bases and the J segment 6 bases; nucleotides outside the gene matches: 17. The CDR3 nucleotides are TGTGCCAGCTCCACCGGGGGTAGCGGGTTTCTTTCCGAGCAGTACTTC. Its translation: CASSTGGSGFLSEQYF.

The genes are TRBV15 and TRBJ2-3, with D uncertain. V shed 0 bases and J shed 2 bases, with 12 bases lying between them. CDR1 is LNHNV and CDR2 is YYDKDF in the germline V gene (reference sequence). The CDR3 consists of 16 residues. This chain's CDR3 is CATSRESYIFTDTQYF. CDR3 coding DNA: TGTGCCACCAGCAGAGAGTCGTACATCTTCACAGATACGCAGTATTTT.

This clone was seen a single time. This sequence joins TRBV5-6 and TRBJ2-2, with D tentatively TRBD2 (5 bases). In germline, CDR1 is SGHDT, CDR2 YYEEEE. Trimming took 0 bases from V and 0 from J, leaving 9 bases between them. This CDR3 contains 16 residues. The CDR3 coding sequence is TGTGCCAGCAGCTTGGTAGGACTTCCGAACACCGGGGAGCTGTTTTTT. Residues: CASSLVGLPNTGELFF.

For the CDR3, the DNA is TGCAGTGCTAGTGGCAACTATGGCTACACCTTC. Residues: CSASGNYGYTF. The chain carries TRBV20-1 and TRBJ1-2; D uncertain. Germline-derived CDR1 and CDR2 are DFQATT and SNEGSKA (reference sequence). The CDR3 runs 11 residues. Deletions cut 3 bases from V and 2 bases from J, with 4 bases between.

The chain employs TRBV6-6 and TRBJ1-3; D perhaps matches TRBD1 (5 bases). Deletions cut 2 bases from V and 2 bases from J, with 10 bases between. The CDR3 is made up of 15 amino acids. Per germline, CDR1 MNHNY and CDR2 SVGAGI (reference sequence). CDR3 nucleotides: TGTGCCAGCAGTTACGGGGCCAGCCCTGGAAACACCATATATTTT. Its protein is CASSYGASPGNTIYF.

CDR3 sequence: CASGLSAYGYTF. In DNA, the CDR3 is TGTGCTAGTGGTTTGTCTGCCTATGGCTACACCTTC. The J gene is TRBJ1-2, the V gene TRBV12-5; D not resolved. The length of the CDR3 is 12 residues. V was clipped by 2 bases and J by 4 bases, with 5 bases between them. CDR1 and CDR2 from the germline V gene are LGHNT and FRNRAP.

The count of this clone is one. The sample has other DNA sequences that encode this CDR3 too. This chain uses TRBV6-6 with TRBJ1-2, with 9 positions matching TRBD1. J lost 8 bases, V lost 0 bases, and 10 bases had no gene match. Per the germline V gene, CDR1 is MNHNY and CDR2 is SVGAGI (reference sequence). CDR3 length: 16 amino acids. The CDR3 loop reads CASSYSYRTGEGGYTF. DNA of the CDR3: TGTGCCAGCAGTTACTCTTACAGGACAGGGGAAGGGGGCTACACCTTC.

The V call is TRBV15, the J call TRBJ2-5; 7 positions agree with TRBD1. The CDR3 contains 15 residues. V lost 5 bases to trimming and J lost 2 bases; unmatched junction nucleotides: 8. Germline CDR1 and CDR2: LNHNV and YYDKDF (reference sequence). CDR3 DNA sequence: TGTGCCACCAGCGCCCGGGACAGACCACAAGAGACCCAGTACTTC. This sequence encodes CATSARDRPQETQYF.

The genes are TRBV2 and TRBJ2-7; possible D gene TRBD2, 5 bases. The germline V gene has CDR1 SNHLY and CDR2 FYNNEI. The CDR3 consists of 14 residues. V lost 2 bases to trimming and J lost 4 bases, with 12 bases between them. Here the CDR3 DNA reads TGTGCCAGCAGTGAATTCCGGGGTGGGTACGAGCAGTACTTC. Amino acid sequence: CASSEFRGGYEQYF. Using reference TRBV2 and TRBJ2-7 for the parts outside the CDR3, the full variable domain is EPEVTQTPSHQVTQMGQEVILRCVPISNHLYFYWYRQILGQKVEFLVSFYNNEISEKSEIFDDQFSVERPDGSNFTLKIRSTKLEDSAMYFCASSEFRGGYEQYFGPGTRLTVT.

The V and J genes are TRBV7-9 and TRBJ2-5; 9 bases line up with TRBD1. CDR1 and CDR2 from the germline V gene are SEHNR and FQNEAQ (reference sequence). The CDR3 loop spans 15 amino acids. Unmatched junction bases numbered 2, after V lost 0 bases and J lost 3 bases. The CDR3 reads CASSLARTGEETQYF. The CDR3 bases are TGTGCCAGCAGCTTAGCGAGGACAGGGGAAGAGACCCAGTACTTC.